Listed here are 17 T cell receptor beta chains from one sample, sequenced in a study of blood T cell repertoires in COVID-19 (dated by TCRdb to about 2020). Library prep was done by the immunoSEQ multiplex PCR assay. TCRdb provides this immuneACCESS table in a form limited to in-frame rearrangements. Some clones are lacking; in checked studies, under half of them reflect an unresolved V gene, and why the rest are absent is not known. The sample includes approximately 230,000 clones, with about 83% observed a single time. The ten largest account for approximately 5.9% of the sample. Specimen: peripheral blood. Receptors were obtained from a man older than 75 with acute or convalescent COVID-19.

V and J are TRBV28 and TRBJ1-5; 9 positions agree with TRBD1. The CDR3 is 14 amino acids. V gave up 7 bases and J gave up 7 bases; unmatched junction bases: 8. The germline V gene has CDR1 MDHEN and CDR2 SYDVKM. The CDR3 DNA follows: TGTGCCAGCAAAGCCGGGACAGGGAGACAGCCCCAGCATTTT. It specifies CASKAGTGRQPQHF.

The chain uses TRBV7-2 and TRBJ2-4, with D possibly TRBD2 on 7 matching bases. V lost 6 bases to trimming and J lost 6 bases, with 18 bases between them. Germline loops: CDR1 SGHTA, CDR2 FQGNSA. This CDR3 is built from 15 residues. CDR3 residues: CASRPSGGGINIQYF. For the CDR3, the DNA is TGTGCCAGCAGACCCTCGGGGGGCGGGATAAACATTCAGTACTTC.

The chain is built from TRBV30 and TRBJ2-7, with D tentatively TRBD2 (7 bases). Trimming stripped 8 bases from V and 2 bases from J, with 13 bases between. The CDR3 is made up of 12 amino acids. Germline CDR1 and CDR2: GTSNPN and SVGIG (reference sequence). The CDR3 reads CAGGGHPYEQYF. CDR3 DNA: TGTGCCGGGGGGGGACACCCCTACGAGCAGTACTTC.

The chain employs TRBV11-2 and TRBJ2-7; 9 bases are shared with TRBD2. V was clipped by 0 bases and J by 2 bases; unmatched bases: 2. Germline CDR1 is SGHAT and CDR2 is FQNNGV. There are 15 residues in the CDR3. In nucleotides, the CDR3 is TGTGCCAGCAGCTTAGAACTAGCGGGCACCTACGAGCAGTACTTC. Protein sequence: CASSLELAGTYEQYF. Filled out from reference TRBV11-2 and TRBJ2-7, the complete variable domain reads EAGVAQSPRYKIIEKRQSVAFWCNPISGHATLYWYQQILGQGPKLLIQFQNNGVVDDSQLPKDRFSAERLKGVDSTLKIQPAKLEDSAVYLCASSLELAGTYEQYFGPGTRLTVT.

CDR3 loop: CASSLAGTAQFPHEQYF. The CDR3 nucleotides read TGCGCCAGCAGCTTGGCCGGAACAGCCCAATTCCCCCACGAGCAGTACTTC. J is TRBJ2-7 and V is TRBV5-1; D is unresolved. This CDR3 is 17 amino acids long. Trimming pared 0 bases from V and 5 bases from J, leaving 21 bases between. Germline V gives CDR1 SGHRS, CDR2 YFSETQ.

The J gene is TRBJ2-1, the V gene TRBV7-9; TRBD1 matches at 7 bases. CDR1 SEHNR and CDR2 FQNEAQ come from the germline V gene (reference sequence). The CDR3 consists of 15 residues. V lost 6 bases and J lost 8; bases outside the gene matches: 13. The CDR3 region is CASRSRQGAPDEQFF. The DNA for the CDR3 is TGTGCCAGCAGATCTAGACAGGGCGCACCTGATGAGCAGTTCTTC.

The V gene is TRBV5-1, the J gene TRBJ2-3, with 7 bases aligning to TRBD2. Per germline, CDR1 SGHRS and CDR2 YFSETQ. The CDR3 is 15 residues long. J gave up 0 bases and V 7 bases, and 8 bases lay outside the gene matches. The CDR3 nucleotides read TGCGCCAGCGGATTGGACGGGGGGAGCACAGATACGCAGTATTTT. Translated: CASGLDGGSTDTQYF.

This sequence joins TRBV6-1 and TRBJ1-2, with D possibly TRBD1 on 6 matching bases. CDR1 and CDR2 (germline): MNHNS, SASEGT. Trimming took 1 base from V and 4 from J, leaving 13 bases between them. This CDR3 is built from 15 residues. The CDR3 loop is CASSEGRTAFYGYTF. The CDR3, as DNA: TGTGCCAGCAGTGAAGGACGGACAGCCTTCTATGGCTACACCTTC.

This rearrangement joins TRBV29-1 to TRBJ2-1; 12 nucleotides agree with TRBD2. The ends lost 5 bases at V and 8 bases at J; junction bases unmatched: 7. This CDR3 has 14 amino acids. CDR1 and CDR2 from the germline V gene are SQVTM and ANQGSEA. The CDR3 is CSVPTSGRKDEQFF. CDR3 coding DNA: TGCAGCGTTCCTACTAGCGGGAGGAAGGATGAGCAGTTCTTC.

The chain couples TRBV19 to TRBJ1-5; no clear D gene. With 7 bases removed from V and 7 bases from J, the gap between germline ends came to 11 bases. This CDR3 spans 12 amino acids. Germline V gene lookup returns CDR1 LNHDA and CDR2 SQIVND (reference sequence). The CDR3 loop is CASTLGLQPQHF. The CDR3 DNA reads TGTGCCAGTACCCTCGGTCTCCAGCCCCAGCATTTT. Drawing the rest from reference TRBV19 and TRBJ1-5, the complete variable domain is DGGITQSPKYLFRKEGQNVTLSCEQNLNHDAMYWYRQDPGQGLRLIYYSQIVNDFQKGDIAEGYSVSREKKESFPLTVTSAQKNPTAFYLCASTLGLQPQHFGDGTRLSIL.

The V and J genes are TRBV7-8 and TRBJ2-7; weak D call: TRBD2 (5 bases). The V and J ends lost 3 bases and 2 bases respectively, with 23 bases between them. The germline gives CDR1 SGHVS, CDR2 FQNEAQ. This CDR3 is 18 amino acids long. CDR3 bases: TGTGCCAGCAGCTTCCCAGCGGATGGCCTCCAAAACCCCTACGAGCAGTACTTC. Protein: CASSFPADGLQNPYEQYF.

This chain connects TRBV6-5 to TRBJ1-4; TRBD1 agrees at 7 bases. CDR3 length equals 14 residues. The germline V gene has CDR1 MNHEY and CDR2 SVGAGI. After removal of 8 bases from V and 8 bases from J, the junction contained 11 bases not matched to a gene. The CDR3 DNA follows: TGTGCCAGCGATGCTGGGTCAGGGGGAGAAAAACTGTTTTTT. Its translation is CASDAGSGGEKLFF.

The chain carries TRBV24-1 and TRBJ2-3; 8 nucleotides line up with TRBD2. V shed 3 bases and J 5 bases; nucleotides not matched to a gene: 12. The CDR3 is 17 residues long. CDR1 and CDR2 from the germline V gene are KGHDR and SFDVKD. The DNA for the CDR3 is TGTGCCACCAGTGATAGCGAATTAGCGGGAATGGTAGATACGCAGTATTTT. This codes for CATSDSELAGMVDTQYF.

The chain couples TRBV28 to TRBJ1-2; 7 nucleotides match TRBD1. The CDR3 contains 16 residues. The germline CDR1 and CDR2 sequences are MDHEN and SYDVKM. V lost 6 bases and J lost 4; bases outside the gene matches: 14. CDR3 bases: TGTGCCAGCAGCGCCGGCGCCGGCAGGGGGGCCTATGGCTACACCTTC. It encodes CASSAGAGRGAYGYTF.

This clone was seen a single time. The chain links TRBV7-9 to TRBJ1-2, with 8 bases identical to TRBD1. The CDR3 sequence is 14 residues long. The V segment lost 4 bases and the J segment 3 bases; nucleotides outside the gene matches: 4. The germline V gene encodes CDR1 SEHNR and CDR2 FQNEAQ (reference sequence). The CDR3 reads CASSWGQVDYGYTF. CDR3 nucleotide sequence: TGTGCCAGCAGCTGGGGACAGGTGGACTATGGCTACACCTTC.

The chain employs TRBV5-1 and TRBJ2-7; maybe TRBD2 (6 bases). This CDR3 contains 15 residues. V gave up 3 bases and J gave up 2 bases, with 15 bases separating them. Germline CDR1 is SGHRS and CDR2 is YFSETQ. The DNA for the CDR3 is TGCGCCAGCAGCTGGGACTTGCGGAACACCTACGAGCAGTACTTC. Its translation is CASSWDLRNTYEQYF.

V usage is TRBV21-1 and J usage is TRBJ2-4; the listed D gene, TRBD2, was not tested against the DNA. TRBV21-1 is a known pseudogene. This CDR3 spans 15 amino acids. The CDR3 region has the DNA TGTGCCAGCAGGCGACTAGTTTCAGCCAAAAACATTCAGTACTTC. As protein: CASRRLVSAKNIQYF.